The 15 T cell receptor beta chains presented below share a single source sample, sequenced in a study of cytomegalovirus exposure and HLA in healthy donors. Primers: 60 Vbeta forward and 13 Jbeta reverse. Data came from immunoSEQ multiplex PCR; TCRdb stores just in-frame clones and leaves some out. The sample holds some 140,000 clones, approximately 9% seen once. Material: PBMCs. These receptors were taken from a middle-aged woman in good health and CMV-seropositive.

The CDR3 reads CASSLGQLNTEAFF. In nucleotides, the CDR3 is TGTGCCAGCTCACTAGGACAGCTGAACACTGAAGCTTTCTTT. The chain carries TRBV18 and TRBJ1-1, with D maybe TRBD1 (6 bases). The CDR3 totals 14 residues. Per germline, CDR1 KGHSH and CDR2 LQKENI. V was pared by 4 bases and J by 0 bases, with 9 bases between.

This chain joins TRBV5-4 and TRBJ2-7, with a possible D match to TRBD1 (6 bases). Trimming took off 0 bases at V and 3 bases at J, with 7 bases between the two ends. The CDR3 spans 13 residues. Per the germline V gene, CDR1 is SGHNT and CDR2 is YYREEE (reference sequence). The CDR3 coding sequence is TGTGCCAGCAGCTTGGACAGGGACTACGAGCAGTACTTC. Its protein product is CASSLDRDYEQYF.

In this sample, this clone turned up a few times. This specimen includes other DNA sequences encoding the same CDR3. The chain recombines TRBV6-4 with TRBJ1-1; the D gene is possibly TRBD1 (6 bases). The V gene's germline CDR1 is MRHNA and CDR2 SNTAGT. Between the trimmed V and J ends, which lost 7 bases and 2 bases, there was a span of 17 bases. The CDR3 has 15 residues. CDR3 sequence reads: CASTEPRGFNTEAFF. The CDR3 DNA is TGTGCCAGCACCGAACCCAGGGGCTTTAACACTGAAGCTTTCTTT.

This clone was seen a handful of times. The chain uses TRBV19 and TRBJ1-2; the match to TRBD1 covers 10 bases. Unmatched junction bases numbered 14, after V lost 5 bases and J lost 8 bases. This CDR3 region has 16 residues. CDR1 LNHDA and CDR2 SQIVND come from the germline V gene (reference sequence). CDR3 sequence reads: CASSGPRQGAFVGYTF. The CDR3 coding sequence is TGTGCCAGTAGTGGCCCAAGACAGGGGGCCTTCGTGGGCTACACCTTC.

The rearrangement uses TRBV6-6 and TRBJ1-4; D gene ambiguous. The germline V gene encodes CDR1 MNHNY and CDR2 SVGAGI (reference sequence). The CDR3 loop spans 14 amino acids. V gave up 11 bases and J gave up 2 bases, with 15 bases separating them. The CDR3 spells CASEEKVTNEKLFF. In DNA form, the CDR3 reads TGTGCCTCCGAGGAGAAGGTGACTAATGAAAAACTGTTTTTT.

This chain links TRBV5-1 with TRBJ2-3; a possible D gene is TRBD2 (5 bases). The CDR3 length is 14 residues. V gave up 0 bases and J gave up 0 bases, with 5 bases separating them. Germline-derived CDR1 and CDR2 are SGHRS and YFSETQ. The CDR3 DNA is TGCGCCAGCAGCTTGGGGAGGAGCACAGATACGCAGTATTTT. Protein product: CASSLGRSTDTQYF.

The chain couples TRBV18 to TRBJ1-5; no firm D call. Trimming stripped 6 bases from V and 2 bases from J, with 17 bases between. Per the germline V gene, CDR1 is KGHSH and CDR2 is LQKENI. The CDR3 contains 16 residues. The CDR3 sequence is CASSPNILSGNQPQHF. The DNA for the CDR3 is TGTGCCAGCTCCCCAAACATATTAAGTGGCAATCAGCCCCAGCATTTT.

The sample holds a few counts of this clone. The chain recombines TRBV5-6 with TRBJ2-1, with 10 bases lining up with TRBD1. This CDR3 spans 14 amino acids. CDR1 is SGHDT, CDR2 YYEEEE, per germline. V lost 5 bases, J lost 8 bases, and 7 bases stayed unmatched. As DNA, the CDR3 is TGTGCCAGCAGGTGGGGGACAGGGGCCCATGAGCAGTTCTTC. Its translation: CASRWGTGAHEQFF.

This chain connects TRBV10-1 to TRBJ1-2, with D unclear. The CDR3 is 16 residues long. V was clipped by 0 bases and J by 7 bases, with 18 bases between them. CDR1 is WNHNN and CDR2 is SYGVQD in the germline V gene (reference sequence). The CDR3 is CASSESTQSRACGYTF. In nucleotides, the CDR3 is TGCGCCAGCAGTGAGTCGACTCAATCCCGCGCTTGTGGCTACACCTTC.

The rearrangement uses TRBV6-5 and TRBJ1-2; TRBD1 agrees at 7 bases. This CDR3 comprises 12 residues. Trimming took 6 bases from V and 6 from J; bases not matched to a gene: 4. The germline gives CDR1 MNHEY, CDR2 SVGAGI. CDR3 in amino acids: CASRAGTDGYTF. The CDR3 DNA sequence: TGTGCCAGCAGGGCCGGGACAGATGGCTACACCTTC.

The CDR3 is CASSLEAYNEQFF. CDR3 DNA: TGTGCCAGCAGCTTAGAAGCGTACAATGAGCAGTTCTTC. This chain connects TRBV7-2 to TRBJ2-1; no clear D. CDR3 length: 13 residues. Trimming took off 1 base at V and 4 bases at J, with 5 bases between the two ends. Germline assignment: CDR1 SGHTA and CDR2 FQGNSA.

J is TRBJ1-6 and V is TRBV18; 10 bases match TRBD1. CDR1 KGHSH and CDR2 LQKENI come from the germline V gene. The CDR3 is 15 amino acids. V lost 6 bases, J lost 9 bases, and 8 bases stayed unmatched. CDR3 amino acids: CASSQNGQGVSPLHF. DNA for the CDR3: TGTGCCAGCTCGCAAAACGGACAGGGGGTTTCACCCCTCCACTTT.

The chain couples TRBV15 to TRBJ2-7; 7 bases are shared with TRBD1. J lost 3 bases, V lost 1 base, and 6 bases had no gene match. CDR3 length: 15 residues. The germline V gene has CDR1 LNHNV and CDR2 YYDKDF (reference sequence). The CDR3 nucleotides are TGTGCCACCAGCAGAGGATGGGACAGAAACTACGAGCAGTACTTC. Its translation: CATSRGWDRNYEQYF.

The table lists this clone with a few counts. The gene calls are TRBV5-8 and TRBJ2-1, with 9 bases fitting TRBD2. The CDR3 length is 14 residues. Germline V gene sequence: CDR1 SGHTS, CDR2 YDEGEE. After removal of 2 bases from V and 7 bases from J, the junction contained 4 bases not matched to a gene. CDR3 amino acids: CASSLSGGRNEQFF. Written as DNA, the CDR3 is TGTGCCAGCAGCTTAAGCGGGGGGAGAAATGAGCAGTTCTTC.

This clone turned up a few times. The V call is TRBV7-9, the J call TRBJ2-1; tentative D call: TRBD2 (6 bases). The ends were cut back, 4 bases at V and 1 base at J, with 14 bases in the middle. The CDR3 length is 16 residues. Per the germline V gene, CDR1 is SEHNR and CDR2 is FQNEAQ (reference sequence). The CDR3 protein is CASSSSWSGSYNEQFF. In DNA, the CDR3 is TGTGCCAGCAGCTCCAGTTGGAGCGGGTCCTACAATGAGCAGTTCTTC.